This T cell receptor beta chain was documented in a study of low-dose radiotherapy and immunotherapy resistance in tumors. Study-wide background: Each patient was administered nivolumab intravenously at 240 mg, which was a flat dose, every two weeks, along with intravenous ipilimumab at 1 mg/kg every six weeks.

Germline CDR1 is MNHEY and CDR2 is SVGEGT. V shed 0 bases and J 13 bases; nucleotides not matched to a gene: 4. CDR3 size: 12 residues. This clonotype was observed many times. Covering alpha and beta chains, TRAV- and TRBV-specific primers were used for the first-strand cDNA. PCR amplification of the TCRs was performed with Phusion for 20 PCR cycles, and it relied on a constant-region primer together with a V-primer adapter. Isolated mRNA underwent amplification by in vitro transcription. MiXCR, applied by TCRdb to the reads, yields one record per CDR3 protein. The table records more than 70,000 distinct CDR3 sequences, 20% to 25% of them present only once. Regarding time point: after trial treatment. Treatment specified: LDRT plus nivolumab, ipilimumab, low-dose cyclophosphamide and aspirin (RACIN trial).

The chain links TRBV6-2 or TRBV6-3 to TRBJ2-7, with 9 bases fitting TRBD1. The TCR sequence derives from a female donor with ovarian cancer. Sample: PBMCs, taken after low-dose radiotherapy plus immunotherapy. CDR3 nucleotide sequence: TGTGCCAGCAGTTACTCCGGGACAGGGACTTACTTC. Translating it yields CASSYSGTGTYF.